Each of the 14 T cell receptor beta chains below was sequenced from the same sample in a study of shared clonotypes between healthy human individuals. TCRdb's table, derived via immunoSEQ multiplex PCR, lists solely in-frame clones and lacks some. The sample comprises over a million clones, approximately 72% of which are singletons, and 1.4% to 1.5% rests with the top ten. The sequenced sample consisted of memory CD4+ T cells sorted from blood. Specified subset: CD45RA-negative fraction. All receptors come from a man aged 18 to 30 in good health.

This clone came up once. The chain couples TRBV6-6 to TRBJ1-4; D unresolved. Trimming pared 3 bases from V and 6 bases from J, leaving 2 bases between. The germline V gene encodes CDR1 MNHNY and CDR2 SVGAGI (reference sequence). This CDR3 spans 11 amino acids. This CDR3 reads CASSYDEKLFF. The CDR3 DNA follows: TGTGCCAGCAGTTATGATGAAAAACTGTTTTTT.

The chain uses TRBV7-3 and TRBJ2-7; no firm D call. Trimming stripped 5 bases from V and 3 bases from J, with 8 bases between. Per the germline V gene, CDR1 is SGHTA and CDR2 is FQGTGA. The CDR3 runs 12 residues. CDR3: CASSPDNYEQYF. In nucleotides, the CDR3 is TGTGCCAGCAGCCCTGACAACTACGAGCAGTACTTC.

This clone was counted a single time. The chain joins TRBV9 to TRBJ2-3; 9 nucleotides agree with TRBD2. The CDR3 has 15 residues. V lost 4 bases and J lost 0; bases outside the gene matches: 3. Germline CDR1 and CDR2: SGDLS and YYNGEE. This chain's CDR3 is CASSYTSGSTDTQYF. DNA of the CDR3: TGTGCCAGCAGCTACACTAGCGGGAGCACAGATACGCAGTATTTT.

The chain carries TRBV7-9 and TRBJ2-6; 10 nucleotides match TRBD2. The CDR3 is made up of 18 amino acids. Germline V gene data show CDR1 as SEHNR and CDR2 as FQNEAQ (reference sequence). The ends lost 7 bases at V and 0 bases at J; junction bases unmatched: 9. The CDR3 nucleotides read TGTGCCAGCACCCTGCTAGCGGGAGCAATCTCTGGGGCCAACGTCCTGACTTTC. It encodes CASTLLAGAISGANVLTF. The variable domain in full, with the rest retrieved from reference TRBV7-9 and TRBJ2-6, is DTGVSQNPRHKITKRGQNVTFRCDPISEHNRLYWYRQTLGQGPEFLTYFQNEAQLEKSRLLSDRFSAERPKGSFSTLEIQRTEQGDSAMYLCASTLLAGAISGANVLTFGAGSRLTVL.

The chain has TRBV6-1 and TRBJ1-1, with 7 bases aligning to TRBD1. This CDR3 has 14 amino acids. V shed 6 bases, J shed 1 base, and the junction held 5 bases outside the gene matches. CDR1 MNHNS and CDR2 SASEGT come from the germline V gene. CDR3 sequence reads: CASRGQVGNTEAFF. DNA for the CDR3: TGTGCCAGCAGAGGACAGGTGGGGAACACTGAAGCTTTCTTT.

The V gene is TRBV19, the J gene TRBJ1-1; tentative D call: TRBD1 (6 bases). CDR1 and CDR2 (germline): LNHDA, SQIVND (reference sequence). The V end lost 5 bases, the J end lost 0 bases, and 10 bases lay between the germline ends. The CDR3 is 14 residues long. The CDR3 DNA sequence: TGTGCCAGTAGTGCACAGGGACTGAACACTGAAGCTTTCTTT. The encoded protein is CASSAQGLNTEAFF. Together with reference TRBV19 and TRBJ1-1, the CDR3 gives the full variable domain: DGGITQSPKYLFRKEGQNVTLSCEQNLNHDAMYWYRQDPGQGLRLIYYSQIVNDFQKGDIAEGYSVSREKKESFPLTVTSAQKNPTAFYLCASSAQGLNTEAFFGQGTRLTVV.

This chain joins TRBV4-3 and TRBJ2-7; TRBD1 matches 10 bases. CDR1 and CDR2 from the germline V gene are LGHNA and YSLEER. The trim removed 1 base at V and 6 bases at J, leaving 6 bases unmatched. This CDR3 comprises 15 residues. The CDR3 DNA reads TGCGCCAGCAGCCAAGTAGTTAGGACAGGGGGCGAGCAGTACTTC. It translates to CASSQVVRTGGEQYF.

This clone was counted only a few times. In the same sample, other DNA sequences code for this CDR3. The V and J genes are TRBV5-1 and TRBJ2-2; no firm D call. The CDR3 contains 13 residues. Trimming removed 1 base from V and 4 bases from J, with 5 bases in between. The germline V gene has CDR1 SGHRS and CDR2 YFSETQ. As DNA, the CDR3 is TGCGCCAGCAGCTTGAGCCTCACCGGGGAGCTGTTTTTT. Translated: CASSLSLTGELFF.

The CDR3 region is CASSAGLAYNSPLHF. CDR3 in DNA: TGTGCCAGCAGCGCGGGCTTGGCCTATAATTCACCCCTCCACTTT. The J gene is TRBJ1-6, the V gene TRBV27; D gene ambiguous. The CDR3 contains 15 residues. The V gene's germline CDR1 is MNHEY and CDR2 SMNVEV (reference sequence). V was shortened by 6 bases and J by 2 bases, with 11 bases between the two germline ends.

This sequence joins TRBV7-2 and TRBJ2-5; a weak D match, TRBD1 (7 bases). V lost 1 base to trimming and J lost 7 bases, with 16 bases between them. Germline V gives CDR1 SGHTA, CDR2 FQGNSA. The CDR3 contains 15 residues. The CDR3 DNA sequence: TGTGCCAGCAGCTTAGGTGGAGGGGGCTATGTGACCCAGTACTTC. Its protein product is CASSLGGGGYVTQYF. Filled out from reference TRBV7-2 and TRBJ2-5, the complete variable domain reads GAGVSQSPSNKVTEKGKDVELRCDPISGHTALYWYRQSLGQGLEFLIYFQGNSAPDKSGLPSDRFSAERTGGSVSTLTIQRTQQEDSAVYLCASSLGGGGYVTQYFGPGTRLLVL.

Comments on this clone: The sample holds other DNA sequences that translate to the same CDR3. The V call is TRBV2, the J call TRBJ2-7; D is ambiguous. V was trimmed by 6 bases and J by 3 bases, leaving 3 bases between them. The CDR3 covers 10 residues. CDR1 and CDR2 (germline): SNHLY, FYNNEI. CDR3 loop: CASRSYEQYF. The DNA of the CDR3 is TGTGCCAGCAGAAGCTACGAGCAGTACTTC.

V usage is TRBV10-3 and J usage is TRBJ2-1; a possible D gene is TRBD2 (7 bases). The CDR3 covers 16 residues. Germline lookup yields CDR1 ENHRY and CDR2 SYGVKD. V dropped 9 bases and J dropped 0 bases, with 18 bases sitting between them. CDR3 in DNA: TGTGCCATAAGATCCTCTAGGGGGGGCTCCTACAATGAGCAGTTCTTC. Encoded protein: CAIRSSRGGSYNEQFF.

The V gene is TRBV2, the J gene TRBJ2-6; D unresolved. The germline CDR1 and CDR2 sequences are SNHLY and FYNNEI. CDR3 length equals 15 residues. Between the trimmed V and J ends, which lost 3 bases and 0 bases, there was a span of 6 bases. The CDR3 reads CASSDAYSGANVLTF. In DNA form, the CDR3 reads TGTGCCAGCAGTGACGCGTACTCTGGGGCCAACGTCCTGACTTTC.

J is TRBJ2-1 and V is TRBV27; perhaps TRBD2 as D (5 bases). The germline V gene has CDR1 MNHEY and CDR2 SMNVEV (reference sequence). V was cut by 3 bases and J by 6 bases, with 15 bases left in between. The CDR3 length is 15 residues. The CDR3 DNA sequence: TGTGCCAGCAGTTTCCTCCCGGGAAAGAGCAATGAGCAGTTCTTC. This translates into CASSFLPGKSNEQFF.